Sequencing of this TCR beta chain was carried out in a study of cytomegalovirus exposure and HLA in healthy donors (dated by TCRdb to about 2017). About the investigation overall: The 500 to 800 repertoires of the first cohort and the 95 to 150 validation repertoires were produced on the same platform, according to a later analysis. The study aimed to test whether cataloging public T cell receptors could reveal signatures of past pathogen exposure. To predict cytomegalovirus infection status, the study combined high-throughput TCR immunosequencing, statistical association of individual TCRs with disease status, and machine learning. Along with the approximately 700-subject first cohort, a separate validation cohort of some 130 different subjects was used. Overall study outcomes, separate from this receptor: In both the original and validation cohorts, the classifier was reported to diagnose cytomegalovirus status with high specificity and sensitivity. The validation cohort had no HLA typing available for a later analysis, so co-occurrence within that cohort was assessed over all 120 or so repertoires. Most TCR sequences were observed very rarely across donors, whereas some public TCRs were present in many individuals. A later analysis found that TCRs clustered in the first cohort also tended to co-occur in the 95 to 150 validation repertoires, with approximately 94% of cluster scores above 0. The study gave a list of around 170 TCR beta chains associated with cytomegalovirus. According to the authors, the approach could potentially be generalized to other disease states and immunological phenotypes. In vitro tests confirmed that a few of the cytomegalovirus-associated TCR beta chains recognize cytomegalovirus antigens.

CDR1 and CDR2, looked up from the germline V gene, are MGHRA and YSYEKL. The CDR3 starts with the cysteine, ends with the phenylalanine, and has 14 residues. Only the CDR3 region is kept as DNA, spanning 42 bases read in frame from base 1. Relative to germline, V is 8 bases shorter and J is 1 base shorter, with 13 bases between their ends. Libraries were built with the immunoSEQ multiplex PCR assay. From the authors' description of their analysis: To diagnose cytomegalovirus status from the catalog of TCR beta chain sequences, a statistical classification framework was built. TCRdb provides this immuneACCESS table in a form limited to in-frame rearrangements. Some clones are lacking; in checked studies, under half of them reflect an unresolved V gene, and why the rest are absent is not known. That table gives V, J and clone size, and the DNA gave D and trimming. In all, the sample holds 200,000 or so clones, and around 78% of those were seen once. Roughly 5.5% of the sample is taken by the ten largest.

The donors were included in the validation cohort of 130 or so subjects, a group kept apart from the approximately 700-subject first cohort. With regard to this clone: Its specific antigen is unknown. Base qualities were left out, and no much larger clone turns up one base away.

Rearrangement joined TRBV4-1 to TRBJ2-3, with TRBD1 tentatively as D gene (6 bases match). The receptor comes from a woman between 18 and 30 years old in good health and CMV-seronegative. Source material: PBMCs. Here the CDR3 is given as CASAQGFGTDTQYF. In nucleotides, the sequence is TGCGCCAGCGCCCAGGGGTTTGGCACAGATACGCAGTATTTT.